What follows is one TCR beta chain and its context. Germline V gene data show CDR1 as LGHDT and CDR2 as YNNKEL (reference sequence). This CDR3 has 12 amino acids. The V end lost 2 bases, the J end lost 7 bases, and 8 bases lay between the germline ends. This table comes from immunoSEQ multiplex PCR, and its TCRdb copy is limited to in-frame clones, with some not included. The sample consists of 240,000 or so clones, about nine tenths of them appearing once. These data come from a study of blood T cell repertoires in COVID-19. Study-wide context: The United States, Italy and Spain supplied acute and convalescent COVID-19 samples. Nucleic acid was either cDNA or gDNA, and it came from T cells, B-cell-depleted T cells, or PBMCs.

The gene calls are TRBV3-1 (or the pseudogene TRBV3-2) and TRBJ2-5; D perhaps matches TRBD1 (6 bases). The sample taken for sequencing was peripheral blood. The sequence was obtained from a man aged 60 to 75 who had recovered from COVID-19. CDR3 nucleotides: TGTGCCAGCAGCCAACCACAGGGGACCCAGTACTTC. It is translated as CASSQPQGTQYF.